This T cell receptor (beta chain) was sequenced in a study of CD4 T cells in relation to SARS-CoV-2 and coronaviruses. The wider study: TCR beta CDR3s were sequenced after approximately ten-day antigen culture of PBMCs.

Before the COVID-19 pandemic, during about 2010-2019, CD4+ T cells were taken from unexposed donors. The cells were cultured for 9 to 11 days before CD4+ T cells were isolated. PBMCs were plated at roughly 2.1 million per well in IL-2-containing medium. Half the medium was replaced with IL-2 medium on days 3 and 7. Data came from immunoSEQ multiplex PCR; TCRdb stores just in-frame clones and leaves some out. The sample has approximately 20,000 clones; roughly 80% are singletons. Comments on this clone: Its target is not known.

Germline assignment: CDR1 LNHDA and CDR2 SQIVND (reference sequence). The V segment lost 7 bases and the J segment 2 bases; nucleotides outside the gene matches: 5. The CDR3 contains 14 residues. Study-level results: No crossreactivity against non-spike viral proteins was tested here.

J is TRBJ1-5 and V is TRBV19, with TRBD1 identical over 7 bases. Sequences were obtained from CD4+ T cells from PBMCs, cultured in vitro. The origin of this receptor is a human donor in good health. The DNA of the CDR3 is TGTGCCAGTAACACCAGGGGGGGCAATCAGCCCCAGCATTTT. It codes for CASNTRGGNQPQHF.